This T cell receptor beta chain was captured by sequencing in a study of cytotoxic CD8 clonotypes in ibrutinib-treated CLL. With V trimmed by 6 bases and J by 5 bases, 4 bases remained unmatched. In germline, CDR1 is MNHNS, CDR2 SASEGT. The CDR3 is 13 residues long. Using immunoSEQ multiplex PCR, the repertoire was profiled, and TCRdb retains in-frame clones only, with some absent. Counted here are around 70,000 clones, about nine tenths occurring once; the ten biggest clones make up 2.5% to 3.5%. Specimen: PBMCs, collected after 12 months of ibrutinib treatment. J is TRBJ2-7 and V is TRBV6-1, with 10 bases aligning to TRBD2. This sequence was found in a human donor with chronic lymphocytic leukemia. The CDR3 DNA reads as TGTGCCAGCAGGGCTAGCGGGAGTAACGAGCAGTACTTC. Translated, it gives CASRASGSNEQYF.